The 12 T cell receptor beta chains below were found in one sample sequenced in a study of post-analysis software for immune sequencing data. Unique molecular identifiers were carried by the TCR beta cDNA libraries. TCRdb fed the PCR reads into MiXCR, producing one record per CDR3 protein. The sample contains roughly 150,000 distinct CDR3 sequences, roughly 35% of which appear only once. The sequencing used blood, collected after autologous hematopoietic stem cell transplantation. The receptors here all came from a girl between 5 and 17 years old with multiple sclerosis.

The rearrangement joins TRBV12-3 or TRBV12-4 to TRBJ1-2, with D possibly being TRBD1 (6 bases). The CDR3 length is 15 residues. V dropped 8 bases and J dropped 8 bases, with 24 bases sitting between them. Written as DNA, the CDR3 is TGTGCCAGCTCAGTAACCGGGGACAACGTTGGAGGCTACACCTTC. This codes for CASSVTGDNVGGYTF.

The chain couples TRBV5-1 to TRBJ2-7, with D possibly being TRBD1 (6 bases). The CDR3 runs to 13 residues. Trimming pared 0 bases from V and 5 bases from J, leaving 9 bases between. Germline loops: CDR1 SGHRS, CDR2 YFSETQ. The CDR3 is CASSLDRANEQYF. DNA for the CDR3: TGCGCCAGCAGCTTGGACAGGGCCAACGAGCAGTACTTC.

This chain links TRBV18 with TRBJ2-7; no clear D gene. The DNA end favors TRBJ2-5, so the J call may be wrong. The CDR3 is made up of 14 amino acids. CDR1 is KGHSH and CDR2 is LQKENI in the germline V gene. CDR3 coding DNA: TGTGCCAGCTCACCATTGCGGACCCAAGAGACCCAGTACTTC. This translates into CASSPLRTQETQYF.

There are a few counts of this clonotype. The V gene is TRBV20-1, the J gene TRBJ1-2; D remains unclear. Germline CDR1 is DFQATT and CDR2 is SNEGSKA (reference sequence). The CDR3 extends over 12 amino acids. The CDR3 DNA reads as TGCAGCCTCGGCGACGAGGCCTATGGCTACACCTTC. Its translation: CSLGDEAYGYTF.

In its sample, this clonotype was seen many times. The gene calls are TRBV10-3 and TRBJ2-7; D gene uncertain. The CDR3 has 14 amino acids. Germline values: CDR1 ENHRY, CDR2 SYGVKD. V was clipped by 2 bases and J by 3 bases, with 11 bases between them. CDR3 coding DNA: TGTGCCATCAGTGAGATACAGAGCAGCTACGAGCAGTACTTC. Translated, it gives CAISEIQSSYEQYF.

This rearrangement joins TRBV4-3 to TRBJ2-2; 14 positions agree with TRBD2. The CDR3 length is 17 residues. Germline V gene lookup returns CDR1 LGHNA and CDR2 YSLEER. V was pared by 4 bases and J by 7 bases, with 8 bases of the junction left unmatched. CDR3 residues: CASSRQGLAGDDGELFF. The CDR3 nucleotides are TGCGCCAGCAGCCGACAGGGACTAGCGGGAGATGACGGGGAGCTGTTTTTT.

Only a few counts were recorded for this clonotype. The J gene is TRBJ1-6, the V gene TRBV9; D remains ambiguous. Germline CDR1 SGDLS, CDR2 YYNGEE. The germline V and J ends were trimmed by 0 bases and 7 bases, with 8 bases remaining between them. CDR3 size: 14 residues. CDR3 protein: CASSVAMGNSPLHF. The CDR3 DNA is TGTGCCAGCAGCGTAGCCATGGGGAATTCACCCCTCCACTTT. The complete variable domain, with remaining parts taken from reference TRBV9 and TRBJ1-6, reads DSGVTQTPKHLITATGQRVTLRCSPRSGDLSVYWYQQSLDQGLQFLIQYYNGEERAKGNILERFSAQQFPDLHSELNLSSLELGDSALYFCASSVAMGNSPLHFGNGTRLTVT.

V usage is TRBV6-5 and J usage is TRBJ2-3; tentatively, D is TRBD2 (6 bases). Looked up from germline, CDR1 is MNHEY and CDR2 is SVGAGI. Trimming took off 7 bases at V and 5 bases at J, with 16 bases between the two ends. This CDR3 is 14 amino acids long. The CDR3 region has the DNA TGTGCCAGCACGGTTGCGGGAAGGAAAGATACGCAGTATTTT. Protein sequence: CASTVAGRKDTQYF.

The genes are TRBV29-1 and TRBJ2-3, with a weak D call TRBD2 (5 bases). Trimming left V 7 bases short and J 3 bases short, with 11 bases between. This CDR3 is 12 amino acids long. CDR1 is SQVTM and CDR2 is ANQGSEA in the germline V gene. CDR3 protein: CSGSRDTDTQYF. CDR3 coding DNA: TGCAGCGGGTCGAGGGATACAGATACGCAGTATTTT.

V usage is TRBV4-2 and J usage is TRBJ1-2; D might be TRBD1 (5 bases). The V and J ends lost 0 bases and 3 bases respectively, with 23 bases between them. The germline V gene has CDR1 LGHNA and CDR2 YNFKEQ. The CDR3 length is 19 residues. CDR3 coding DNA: TGTGCCAGCAGCCAAGATCGAGAGTTCAGGGTCCCAGACCACTATGGCTACACCTTC. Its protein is CASSQDREFRVPDHYGYTF.

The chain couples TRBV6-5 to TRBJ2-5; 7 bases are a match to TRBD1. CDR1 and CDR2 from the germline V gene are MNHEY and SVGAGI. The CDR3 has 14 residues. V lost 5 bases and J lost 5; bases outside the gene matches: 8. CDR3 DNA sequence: TGTGCCAGCAGTCTCGGACAGGTGTGGGAGACCCAGTACTTC. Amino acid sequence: CASSLGQVWETQYF.

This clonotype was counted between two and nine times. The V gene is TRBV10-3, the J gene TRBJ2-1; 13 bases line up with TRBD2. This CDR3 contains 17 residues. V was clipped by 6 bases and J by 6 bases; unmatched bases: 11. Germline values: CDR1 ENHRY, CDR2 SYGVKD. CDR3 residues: CAIRRTSGSQSPNEQFF. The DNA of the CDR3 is TGTGCCATCAGAAGGACTAGCGGGAGCCAATCCCCCAATGAGCAGTTCTTC.